These T cell receptor beta chains were read from a single sample in a study of OX40 agonist ivuxolimab in advanced cancers. The method was immunoSEQ multiplex PCR; TCRdb's version includes in-frame clones alone and lacks a portion of them. Seen here are approximately 74,000 clones, over 75% observed once, and the top ten hold 0.45% to 0.55%. The specimen was CD4+ or CD8+ T cells sorted from blood, collected in a trial of the OX40 agonist ivuxolimab. These receptors were collected from an adult with an advanced solid tumor such as melanoma, head and neck, liver or kidney cancer. Each CDR3 is given with its conserved first and last residue. The order of the fields is D gene, V gene, J gene, clone size, CDR3 protein, CDR3 DNA. The D gene is left open where the match is weak. Size tells how often a clone was seen (once, few, many) or the class of an expanded clone, and some rows leave it out.

TRBD2	TRBV5-4	TRBJ2-7	once	CASTRWLAGAGSYEQYF	TGTGCCAGCACCCGGTGGTTAGCGGGAGCAGGGTCCTACGAGCAGTACTTC
-	TRBV30	TRBJ2-4	-	CAWSVNTAAKNIQYF	TGTGCCTGGAGTGTAAACACGGCAGCCAAAAACATTCAGTACTTC
-	TRBV6-5	TRBJ2-3	-	CASSYLPRGSTDTQYF	TGTGCCAGCAGTTACCTCCCTAGGGGGAGCACAGATACGCAGTATTTT
TRBD2	TRBV7-9	TRBJ2-3	-	CASSRTSGSTDTQYF	TGTGCCAGCAGCCGGACTAGCGGGAGCACAGATACGCAGTATTTT
TRBD1	TRBV7-2	TRBJ2-3	-	CASSLYRGVGTDTQYF	TGTGCCAGCAGCCTTTACAGGGGAGTCGGCACAGATACGCAGTATTTT
TRBD1	TRBV9	TRBJ1-3	-	CASSVGAGGVQHSGNTIYF	TGTGCCAGCAGCGTAGGGGCAGGGGGCGTCCAGCACTCTGGAAACACCATATATTTT
TRBD1	TRBV29-1	TRBJ2-7	-	CSVRGQGLYEQYF	TGCAGCGTCCGCGGACAGGGACTCTACGAGCAGTACTTC
-	TRBV28	TRBJ2-7	-	CASSLSGYEQYF	TGTGCCAGCAGTTTATCTGGCTACGAGCAGTACTTC
TRBD1	TRBV10-3	TRBJ2-2	-	CAISNRDRGSGELFF	TGTGCCATCAGTAACCGGGACAGGGGGTCCGGGGAGCTGTTTTTT
-	TRBV6-5	TRBJ1-6	-	CASRLQGLNSPLHF	TGTGCCAGCAGACTTCAGGGCCTAAATTCACCCCTCCACTTT
-	TRBV13	TRBJ2-1	-	CASSLAALRDQFF	TGTGCCAGCAGCTTGGCCGCCCTAAGGGATCAGTTCTTC
-	TRBV7-9	TRBJ2-3	-	CASSLGTFTDTQYF	TGTGCCAGCAGCTTAGGGACTTTCACAGATACGCAGTATTTT
-	TRBV28	TRBJ1-1	-	CASSSQTGNTEAFF	TGTGCCAGCAGCTCTCAGACAGGGAACACTGAAGCTTTCTTT
-	TRBV11-3	TRBJ2-3	-	CASSEGRGRPSTDTQYF	TGTGCCAGCAGCGAGGGTCGGGGCAGGCCCAGCACAGATACGCAGTATTTT
-	TRBV2	TRBJ2-1	once	CATSDYNEQFF	TGTGCCACCTCTGACTACAATGAGCAGTTCTTC
TRBD2	TRBV19	TRBJ2-5	-	CASSMLAGVGETQYF	TGTGCCAGTAGTATGCTAGCGGGAGTGGGAGAGACCCAGTACTTC
-	TRBV11-3	TRBJ2-5	-	CASSREQRETQYF	TGTGCCAGCAGCAGAGAACAGAGGGAGACCCAGTACTTC
TRBD1	TRBV7-2	TRBJ1-6	-	CASSPTGGNSPLHF	TGTGCCAGCAGCCCGACAGGGGGTAATTCACCCCTCCACTTT
-	TRBV5-6	TRBJ2-3	-	CASSLLGRSTDTQYF	TGTGCCAGCAGCTTGCTGGGCAGGAGCACAGATACGCAGTATTTT
-	TRBV28	TRBJ1-5	once	CASSLSLLGQPQHF	TGTGCCAGCAGTTTATCCCTACTAGGGCAGCCCCAGCATTTT
-	TRBV18	TRBJ1-5	-	CASSPSQGNQPQHF	TGTGCCAGCTCACCATCCCAGGGGAATCAGCCCCAGCATTTT
-	TRBV6-6	TRBJ2-7	-	CASSLDRYTYEQYF	TGTGCCAGCAGTCTGGACAGATACACCTACGAGCAGTACTTC
-	TRBV19	TRBJ2-2	-	CASRPPGTNTGELFF	TGTGCCAGTAGGCCTCCGGGAACGAACACCGGGGAGCTGTTTTTT
TRBD1	TRBV7-2	TRBJ2-2	-	CASTRTGLNTGELFF	TGTGCCAGCACCCGGACAGGGCTGAACACCGGGGAGCTGTTTTTT
TRBD2	TRBV15	TRBJ2-3	-	CATSSPQTSFTDTQYF	TGTGCCACCAGCAGCCCCCAGACTAGCTTCACAGATACGCAGTATTTT
-	TRBV5-1	TRBJ2-7	-	CASSLGQEYYEQYF	TGCGCCAGCAGCTTGGGACAGGAGTACTACGAGCAGTACTTC
-	TRBV20-1	TRBJ2-5	-	CSAVVEETQYF	TGCAGTGCTGTTGTAGAAGAGACCCAGTACTTC
-	TRBV6-5	TRBJ2-3	-	CASSLDWTSTDTQYF	TGTGCCAGCAGTTTGGACTGGACTAGCACAGATACGCAGTATTTT
-	TRBV7-8	TRBJ1-3	-	CASSSSAARSGNTIYF	TGTGCCAGCAGCTCCTCAGCAGCACGCTCTGGAAACACCATATATTTT
TRBD2	TRBV7-2	TRBJ2-5	-	CASSKGLAGETQYF	TGTGCCAGCAGCAAAGGACTAGCAGGAGAGACCCAGTACTTC
-	TRBV7-3	TRBJ2-5	-	CASSQAVGETQYF	TGTGCCAGCAGCCAGGCGGTCGGGGAGACCCAGTACTTC
-	TRBV11-2	TRBJ1-3	-	CASSFGGNTIYF	TGTGCCAGCAGCTTCGGTGGAAACACCATATATTTT
-	TRBV25-1	TRBJ2-3	-	CASSAGILSTDTQYF	TGTGCCAGCAGTGCTGGAATTCTATCCACAGATACGCAGTATTTT
TRBD1	TRBV7-2	TRBJ1-2	-	CASSLGTGVYGYTF	TGTGCCAGCAGCCTAGGGACAGGGGTCTATGGCTACACCTTC
-	TRBV7-2	TRBJ2-7	once	CASSSSGIYEQYF	TGTGCCAGCAGCTCCAGCGGTATCTACGAGCAGTACTTC
-	TRBV7-2	TRBJ2-1	-	CASSLQVTDEQFF	TGTGCCAGCAGCTTACAGGTAACGGATGAGCAGTTCTTC
TRBD2	TRBV5-5	TRBJ2-5	-	CASSFRTSGSLETQYF	TGTGCCAGCAGCTTCCGGACTAGCGGGAGTCTTGAGACCCAGTACTTC
-	TRBV28	TRBJ1-1	-	CASKEGSTEAFF	TGTGCCAGCAAAGAGGGGAGCACTGAAGCTTTCTTT
TRBD1	TRBV5-5	TRBJ1-1	-	CASSLVDRDGTEAFF	TGTGCCAGCAGCTTGGTGGACAGGGATGGGACTGAAGCTTTCTTT
-	TRBV21-1	TRBJ2-2	-	CASRYNSGVNTGELFF	TGTGCCAGCAGATACAATAGCGGGGTTAACACCGGGGAGCTGTTTTTT
-	TRBV28	TRBJ2-1	once	CASNKQYNEQFF	TGTGCCAGCAACAAACAGTACAATGAGCAGTTCTTC
-	TRBV28	TRBJ1-2	-	CALSLGVYGYTF	TGTGCCCTCAGTTTAGGTGTCTATGGCTACACCTTC
-	TRBV6-1	TRBJ2-6	few	CASSESGANVLTF	TGTGCCAGCAGTGAATCTGGGGCCAACGTCCTGACTTTC
-	TRBV29-1	TRBJ2-7	-	CSVSRAHEQYF	TGCAGCGTTTCTAGGGCCCACGAGCAGTACTTC
TRBD2	TRBV5-8	TRBJ2-3	-	CASRFTSGSPDTQYF	TGTGCCAGCAGATTTACTAGCGGGAGCCCGGATACGCAGTATTTT
TRBD1	TRBV28	TRBJ2-2	-	CASSFQGARAGELFF	TGTGCCAGCAGTTTTCAGGGGGCTAGGGCCGGGGAGCTGTTTTTT